Listed below are T cell receptor beta chains from one sample, sequenced in a study of tumour-infiltrating T cells in Burkitt lymphoma. Repertoires were generated with immunoSEQ multiplex PCR, while TCRdb's copy carries only in-frame clones and drops some. The data hold 600 to 750 clones, with approximately 79% observed a single time. Sequenced material: tumor tissue. The receptors shown here come from a human donor with Burkitt lymphoma. CDR3s include the opening cysteine and the closing phenylalanine or tryptophan. Fields, in order: J gene, V gene, D gene, clone size, CDR3 DNA, CDR3 protein. A D gene is named only where the DNA matches it firmly. Size is stated for part of the rows, as once, few or many counts, or as a class when the clone is expanded.

j_call: TRBJ1-1
v_call: TRBV9
d_call: -
clone_size: once
cdr3_nt: TGTGCCAGCAGCGTAGGGTCCAGCACTGAAGCTTTCTTT
cdr3_aa: CASSVGSSTEAFF

j_call: TRBJ1-6
v_call: TRBV30
d_call: TRBD1
clone_size: -
cdr3_nt: TGTGCCTCGATGGGACAGGTTAATTCACCCCTCCACTTT
cdr3_aa: CASMGQVNSPLHF

j_call: TRBJ2-3
v_call: TRBV6-1
d_call: -
clone_size: -
cdr3_nt: TGTGCCAGCAGTGAATCAGGGACCACAGATACGCAGTATTTT
cdr3_aa: CASSESGTTDTQYF

j_call: TRBJ2-1
v_call: TRBV9
d_call: -
clone_size: -
cdr3_nt: TGTGCCAGCAGCCCAGGACTTCTAAATCCCTACAATGAGCAGTTCTTC
cdr3_aa: CASSPGLLNPYNEQFF

j_call: TRBJ2-5
v_call: TRBV7-2
d_call: -
clone_size: -
cdr3_nt: TGTGCCAGCAGCTTAGCGGGAGGCCTCCAAGAGACCCAGTACTTC
cdr3_aa: CASSLAGGLQETQYF

j_call: TRBJ1-2
v_call: TRBV16
d_call: TRBD1
clone_size: -
cdr3_nt: TGTGCCAGCAGCCTCTCGACAGGGGGCTACACCTTC
cdr3_aa: CASSLSTGGYTF

j_call: TRBJ1-1
v_call: TRBV7-9
d_call: TRBD1
clone_size: -
cdr3_nt: TGTGCCAGCAGCTTAAATGGGGGACAGTTTGACGTGGCTTTCTTT
cdr3_aa: CASSLNGGQFDVAFF

j_call: TRBJ2-7
v_call: TRBV9
d_call: -
clone_size: -
cdr3_nt: TGTGCCAGCAGCGTAGGGGGGGCAAGGGCCCACGAGCAGTACTTC
cdr3_aa: CASSVGGARAHEQYF

j_call: TRBJ2-7
v_call: TRBV30
d_call: TRBD2
clone_size: -
cdr3_nt: TGTGCCTTAGGGACTAGCGGCTACGAGCAGTACTTC
cdr3_aa: CALGTSGYEQYF

j_call: TRBJ1-1
v_call: TRBV30
d_call: -
clone_size: large
cdr3_nt: TGTGCCTGGAGCCCCGACCCGGCGTACACTGAAGCTTTCTTT
cdr3_aa: CAWSPDPAYTEAFF

j_call: TRBJ1-5
v_call: TRBV6-5
d_call: TRBD1
clone_size: -
cdr3_nt: TGTGCCAGCAGTGGGACAGGGTGGAATCAGCCCCAGCATTTT
cdr3_aa: CASSGTGWNQPQHF

j_call: TRBJ2-2
v_call: TRBV15
d_call: -
clone_size: -
cdr3_nt: TGTGCCACCAGCAGACAGGGGACGAACACCGGGGAGCTGTTTTTT
cdr3_aa: CATSRQGTNTGELFF

j_call: TRBJ1-4
v_call: TRBV7-6
d_call: -
clone_size: -
cdr3_nt: TGTGCCAGCAGCCCGGGACACAGGGAGCTCAGGGGAAAACTGTTTTTT
cdr3_aa: CASSPGHRELRGKLFF

j_call: TRBJ2-1
v_call: TRBV30
d_call: -
clone_size: -
cdr3_nt: TGTGCCTGGAGTGTCCCCAGGGGCCCTTACAATGAGCAGTTCTTC
cdr3_aa: CAWSVPRGPYNEQFF

j_call: TRBJ1-4
v_call: TRBV19
d_call: TRBD1
clone_size: large
cdr3_nt: TGTGCCAGTAGTTTCCGGACAGGGGGAACTAATGAAAAACTGTTTTTT
cdr3_aa: CASSFRTGGTNEKLFF

j_call: TRBJ1-1
v_call: TRBV29-1
d_call: TRBD1
clone_size: -
cdr3_nt: TGTAGCGCACTACAGGGGACCACTGAAGCTTTCTTT
cdr3_aa: CSALQGTTEAFF

j_call: TRBJ1-1
v_call: TRBV10-2
d_call: -
clone_size: -
cdr3_nt: TGCGCCACCTTAGGCGACAATGCTGAAGCTTTCTTT
cdr3_aa: CATLGDNAEAFF

j_call: TRBJ1-3
v_call: TRBV19
d_call: -
clone_size: -
cdr3_nt: TGTGCCAGTAGTAAGGGGATCGGGAGCTCTGGAAACACCATATATTTT
cdr3_aa: CASSKGIGSSGNTIYF

j_call: TRBJ1-3
v_call: TRBV19
d_call: -
clone_size: -
cdr3_nt: TGTGCCAGTAGTATCCCCGAATCGGGAAACACCATATATTTT
cdr3_aa: CASSIPESGNTIYF

j_call: TRBJ2-7
v_call: TRBV9
d_call: TRBD1
clone_size: few
cdr3_nt: TGTGCCAGCAGCGTAGGGGACAGGGGAAACGAGCAGTACTTC
cdr3_aa: CASSVGDRGNEQYF

j_call: TRBJ1-1
v_call: TRBV27
d_call: -
clone_size: -
cdr3_nt: TGTGCCAGCAGTTTCGGTGGCGGCACTGAAGCTTTCTTT
cdr3_aa: CASSFGGGTEAFF

j_call: TRBJ1-1
v_call: TRBV28
d_call: TRBD1
clone_size: -
cdr3_nt: TGTGCCAGCAGTTTACTCGGACAGGGTAGTTTAGGGCCTGAAGCTTTCTTT
cdr3_aa: CASSLLGQGSLGPEAFF

j_call: TRBJ2-7
v_call: TRBV14
d_call: -
clone_size: -
cdr3_nt: TGTGCCAGCAGCCCGCCGCCAGGGTGCTACGAGCAGTACTTC
cdr3_aa: CASSPPPGCYEQYF

j_call: TRBJ2-1
v_call: TRBV5-4
d_call: -
clone_size: -
cdr3_nt: TGTGCCTACACTCGGCGGGGTCGGGCTGAGCAGTTCTTC
cdr3_aa: CAYTRRGRAEQFF

j_call: TRBJ1-2
v_call: TRBV5-6
d_call: -
clone_size: -
cdr3_nt: TGTGCCAGCAGCTTACCAGGGTATGGCTACACCTTC
cdr3_aa: CASSLPGYGYTF

j_call: TRBJ1-1
v_call: TRBV7-9
d_call: -
clone_size: -
cdr3_nt: TGTGCCAGCAGCCCCTCACCTGCCGGGAACACTGAAGCTTTCTTT
cdr3_aa: CASSPSPAGNTEAFF

j_call: TRBJ2-5
v_call: TRBV9
d_call: -
clone_size: -
cdr3_nt: TGTGCCAGCAGCGAAACTTCCGGGACCGGGGAGACCCAGTACTTC
cdr3_aa: CASSETSGTGETQYF

j_call: TRBJ2-5
v_call: TRBV27
d_call: TRBD1
clone_size: -
cdr3_nt: TGTGCCAGCAGTTTAAGGGACAGCCAAGAGACCCAGTACTTC
cdr3_aa: CASSLRDSQETQYF

j_call: TRBJ2-1
v_call: TRBV9
d_call: TRBD1
clone_size: -
cdr3_nt: TGTGCCAGCAGCGTCTCAGGGGGCTACAATGAGCAGTTCTTC
cdr3_aa: CASSVSGGYNEQFF